Each of the 25 T cell receptor beta chains below was sequenced from the same sample in a study of graft-versus-host responses after intestinal transplantation. Processing was applied to graft tissue in order to liberate intraepithelial and lamina propria lymphocytes. TCRdb's copy holds only in-frame clones and misses some; the assay was immunoSEQ multiplex PCR. Among about 19,000 clones listed, around 76% were seen once. This sample comprised ileum tissue, obtained about 3 weeks after intestinal transplant. The receptors were sampled from a human patient who received an intestinal transplant, so some T cells may come from the graft donor.

The rearrangement uses TRBV9 and TRBJ2-1; 11 bases are a match to TRBD2. Trimming removed 2 bases from V and 4 bases from J; junction bases left unmatched: 5. Germline V gene lookup returns CDR1 SGDLS and CDR2 YYNGEE. The CDR3 contains 16 residues. CDR3: CASSVTGTSGYNEQFF. DNA for the CDR3: TGTGCCAGCAGCGTTACCGGGACTAGCGGATACAATGAGCAGTTCTTC.

Relative to its sample, this clone is medium-sized (0.01 to 0.1%). This chain connects TRBV4-2 to TRBJ1-2, with a weak D call TRBD1 (5 bases). The CDR3 covers 15 residues. Trimming removed 0 bases at V and 4 bases at J, with 12 bases between. Looked up from germline, CDR1 is LGHNA and CDR2 is YNFKEQ. The CDR3 protein is CASSQEDVGGYGYTF. CDR3 nucleotides: TGTGCCAGCAGCCAAGAAGATGTGGGGGGCTATGGCTACACCTTC.

This clone was picked up one time. The chain uses TRBV7-6 and TRBJ1-6; 8 nucleotides agree with TRBD1. Trimming cost V 3 bases and J 6 bases; bases outside gene matches: 7. The CDR3 contains 16 residues. Germline V gene lookup returns CDR1 SGHVS and CDR2 FNYEAQ. The CDR3 nucleotides read TGTGCCAGCAGCTTGGTCAGTGGACAGGGTAATTCACCCCTCCACTTT. Its protein product is CASSLVSGQGNSPLHF.

The chain recombines TRBV7-8 with TRBJ1-2, with TRBD1 matching 7 bases. With 5 bases clipped from V and 6 bases from J, the junction kept 9 bases outside the gene matches. Germline V gene data show CDR1 as SGHVS and CDR2 as FQNEAQ. This CDR3 region has 14 residues. The CDR3 DNA is TGTGCCAGCAGCCGTAACAGGGGTTTGCATGGCTACACCTTC. Translation gives CASSRNRGLHGYTF.

The chain carries TRBV29-1 and TRBJ1-2; D unresolved. This CDR3 is built from 16 residues. Trimming shortened V by 3 bases and J by 0 bases, and 17 bases separated the two germline ends. Germline assignment: CDR1 SQVTM and CDR2 ANQGSEA. CDR3 loop: CSVDVGSFSANYGYTF. The CDR3 DNA reads as TGCAGCGTTGATGTTGGCAGTTTTTCCGCTAACTATGGCTACACCTTC.

This sequence joins TRBV10-3 and TRBJ1-2; 7 nucleotides line up with TRBD1. V gave up 2 bases and J gave up 1 base; unmatched junction bases: 4. CDR3 length equals 15 residues. Germline CDR1 reads ENHRY; CDR2 reads SYGVKD. The CDR3: CAISEATGNNYGYTF. The CDR3 DNA sequence: TGTGCCATCAGTGAGGCGACAGGGAATAACTATGGCTACACCTTC.

The V gene is TRBV25-1, the J gene TRBJ2-3; 16 nucleotides align to TRBD2. The CDR3 runs to 18 residues. Germline CDR1 is MGHDK and CDR2 is SYGVNS. V was pared by 3 bases and J by 4 bases, with 7 bases of the junction left unmatched. The CDR3 reads CASSDKGLAGGWPDTQYF. The CDR3 coding sequence is TGTGCCAGCAGTGACAAGGGACTAGCGGGGGGGTGGCCAGATACGCAGTATTTT.

The chain employs TRBV4-2 and TRBJ2-7, with TRBD1 identical over 7 bases. CDR3 length: 18 amino acids. V was pared by 0 bases and J by 8 bases, with 19 bases of the junction left unmatched. Germline CDR1 reads LGHNA; CDR2 reads YNFKEQ. This CDR3 reads CASSQDRQGPPKGCKQYF. The CDR3 DNA reads as TGTGCCAGCAGCCAAGATCGACAGGGTCCCCCGAAAGGGTGCAAGCAGTACTTC.

The chain combines TRBV6-6 with TRBJ1-6; D is ambiguous. Germline values: CDR1 MNHNY, CDR2 SVGAGI (reference sequence). There are 13 residues in the CDR3. V lost 10 bases and J 5 bases, leaving 12 bases between the germline ends. CDR3 bases: TGTGCCACCCGACACACCGATAATTCACCCCTCCACTTT. This gives the protein CATRHTDNSPLHF.

The chain joins TRBV6-5 to TRBJ2-7; D possibly corresponds to TRBD1 (5 bases). The CDR3 is 13 residues long. Deletions cut 6 bases from V and 4 bases from J, with 13 bases between. Germline assignment: CDR1 MNHEY and CDR2 SVGAGI. CDR3 sequence (DNA): TGTGCCAGCAGGGGATCAGGGTCTTACGAGCAGTACTTC. Translating gives CASRGSGSYEQYF.

V usage is TRBV5-1 and J usage is TRBJ2-1; 9 bases map to TRBD2. V lost 4 bases and J lost 3; bases outside the gene matches: 8. The CDR3 runs to 16 residues. The germline V gene has CDR1 SGHRS and CDR2 YFSETQ. The CDR3 nucleotides read TGCGCCAGCAGCCCCTTAGCGGGGGCCCGCTACAATGAGCAGTTCTTC. This translates into CASSPLAGARYNEQFF.

This clone was found once. CDR3 bases: TGCGCCAGTAGCTTGGGGAGGACAGGGAGTAAATACACTGAAGCTTTCTTT. The encoded protein is CASSLGRTGSKYTEAFF. The chain couples TRBV4-1 to TRBJ1-1; 8 positions match TRBD1. After removal of 9 bases from V and 3 bases from J, the junction contained 18 bases not matched to a gene. The germline V gene encodes CDR1 MGHRA and CDR2 YSYEKL. The CDR3 consists of 17 residues.

Details on this clone: Different DNA sequences within this sample yield the same CDR3. The chain carries TRBV30 and TRBJ2-2, with 8 bases that match TRBD1. The CDR3 spans 14 residues. The V and J ends lost 8 bases and 4 bases, in that order; junction bases with no gene match: 9. Germline CDR1 GTSNPN, CDR2 SVGIG (reference sequence). The chain's CDR3 is CAGNRDRPTGELFF. The CDR3 DNA follows: TGTGCCGGAAATCGGGACAGGCCCACCGGGGAGCTGTTTTTT.

The genes are TRBV19 and TRBJ2-1; 7 positions agree with TRBD2. CDR3 length equals 16 residues. CDR1 and CDR2 (germline): LNHDA, SQIVND (reference sequence). V trimming: 0 bases; J trimming: 2 bases; junction bases outside the gene matches: 4. CDR3 DNA: TGTGCCAGTAGTATAGATCAAGCGGGGCCCTACAATGAGCAGTTCTTC. Protein sequence: CASSIDQAGPYNEQFF.

The rearrangement joins TRBV7-6 to TRBJ1-2; D possibly corresponds to TRBD1 (5 bases). CDR1 and CDR2 (germline): SGHVS, FNYEAQ. The ends were cut back, 1 base at V and 4 bases at J, with 13 bases in the middle. The CDR3 runs 15 residues. This CDR3 is CASSLGTSGFYGYTF. The CDR3 DNA follows: TGTGCCAGCAGCTTAGGGACATCGGGCTTCTATGGCTACACCTTC.

The rearrangement links TRBV2 to TRBJ2-7; D unresolved. The CDR3 has 12 amino acids. V was shortened by 4 bases and J by 7 bases, with 11 bases between the two germline ends. Germline CDR1 reads SNHLY; CDR2 reads FYNNEI. The CDR3 reads CASSVWASEQYF. The CDR3 region has the DNA TGTGCCAGCAGTGTGTGGGCAAGTGAGCAGTACTTC.

This clone was detected only once. The rearrangement uses TRBV15 and TRBJ1-2, with D maybe TRBD1 (5 bases). Trimming removed 0 bases at V and 3 bases at J, with 17 bases between. In germline, CDR1 is LNHNV, CDR2 YYDKDF (reference sequence). The CDR3 consists of 17 residues. CDR3 protein: CATSRDPIRAGHYGYTF. The CDR3 DNA reads TGTGCCACCAGCAGAGATCCGATCAGGGCAGGCCACTATGGCTACACCTTC.

This clone was seen a handful of times. This sequence joins TRBV5-6 and TRBJ2-5; D is perhaps TRBD2 (5 bases). The V gene lost 3 bases and the J gene lost 5 bases, with 14 bases spanning the gap. The CDR3 extends over 14 amino acids. Per the germline V gene, CDR1 is SGHDT and CDR2 is YYEEEE. The CDR3 coding sequence is TGTGCCAGCAGCTACGGGATGGGAAGCGAGACCCAGTACTTC. Protein: CASSYGMGSETQYF.

The V and J genes are TRBV14 and TRBJ2-5, with D perhaps matching TRBD1 (6 bases). Looked up from germline, CDR1 is SGHDN and CDR2 is FVKESK. The CDR3 has 18 amino acids. V lost 2 bases and J lost 0, with 19 bases in between. The CDR3: CASSQWGLGHWYQETQYF. In DNA, the CDR3 is TGTGCCAGCAGCCAATGGGGTTTGGGACACTGGTACCAAGAGACCCAGTACTTC.

The J gene is TRBJ2-7, the V gene TRBV30, with D tentatively TRBD2 (6 bases). Trimming removed 0 bases from V and 3 bases from J, with 15 bases in between. The CDR3 spans 15 residues. Germline V gene data show CDR1 as GTSNPN and CDR2 as SVGIG (reference sequence). DNA of the CDR3: TGTGCCTGGAGTGTTGAGTGGGGGGTCGTCTACGAGCAGTACTTC. This sequence encodes CAWSVEWGVVYEQYF.

The sample holds one count of this clone. Other DNA variants within this sample encode the same CDR3. This rearrangement joins TRBV4-2 to TRBJ2-7, with unresolved D. Deletions cut 4 bases from V and 1 base from J, with 8 bases between. Germline V CDR1 and CDR2: LGHNA, YNFKEQ. CDR3 length equals 13 residues. The CDR3 region is CASSPLRSYEQYF. In DNA, the CDR3 is TGTGCCAGCAGCCCCCTACGGTCCTACGAGCAGTACTTC.

This clone has just one count. The gene calls are TRBV19 and TRBJ1-1; possibly TRBD1 for D (6 bases). The CDR3 sequence is 14 residues long. The germline V and J ends were trimmed by 4 bases and 2 bases, with 11 bases remaining between them. Germline V gene data show CDR1 as LNHDA and CDR2 as SQIVND (reference sequence). CDR3: CASSSTGQNTEAFF. DNA of the CDR3: TGTGCCAGTAGTAGCACGGGACAAAACACTGAAGCTTTCTTT.

V usage is TRBV7-9 and J usage is TRBJ2-2; possible D gene TRBD2, 5 bases. CDR1 is SEHNR and CDR2 is FQNEAQ in the germline V gene (reference sequence). V dropped 4 bases and J dropped 2 bases, with 17 bases sitting between them. The CDR3 totals 17 residues. The CDR3 coding sequence is TGTGCCAGCAGCTACCCCTCGGGGAAGGAAAACACCGGGGAGCTGTTTTTT. Its protein is CASSYPSGKENTGELFF.

CDR3 coding DNA: TGTGCCAGTAGCGACCAGGGGCTTCTAGATGAGCAGTTCTTC. Residues: CASSDQGLLDEQFF. V gene TRBV19 combines with J gene TRBJ2-1; D may be TRBD1 (6 bases). The CDR3 totals 14 residues. V lost 6 bases to trimming and J lost 8 bases, with 17 bases between them. Germline CDR1 reads LNHDA; CDR2 reads SQIVND (reference sequence).

The J gene is TRBJ1-5, the V gene TRBV30; 9 nucleotides line up with TRBD1. Looked up from germline, CDR1 is GTSNPN and CDR2 is SVGIG (reference sequence). The CDR3 loop spans 14 amino acids. Trimming at V came to 2 bases and at J to 6 bases, leaving 5 bases not matched to a gene. Here the CDR3 reads CAWSSGQGFQPQHF. CDR3 DNA: TGTGCCTGGAGTTCGGGACAGGGTTTTCAGCCCCAGCATTTT.